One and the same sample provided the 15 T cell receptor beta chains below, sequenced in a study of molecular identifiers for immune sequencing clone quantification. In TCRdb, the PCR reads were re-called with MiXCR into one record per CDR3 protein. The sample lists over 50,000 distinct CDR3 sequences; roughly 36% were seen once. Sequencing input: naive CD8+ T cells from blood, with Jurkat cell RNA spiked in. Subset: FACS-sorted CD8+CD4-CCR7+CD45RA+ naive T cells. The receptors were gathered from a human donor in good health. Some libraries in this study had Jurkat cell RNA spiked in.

Here the CDR3 DNA reads TGCAGTGCTAGAGATCAAGGGTATTCAGGGGAGCTGTTTTTT. Translated: CSARDQGYSGELFF. This rearrangement joins TRBV20-1 to TRBJ2-2; D not certain. Per the germline V gene, CDR1 is DFQATT and CDR2 is SNEGSKA (reference sequence). This CDR3 has 14 amino acids. V was trimmed by 0 bases and J by 8 bases, leaving 13 bases between them.

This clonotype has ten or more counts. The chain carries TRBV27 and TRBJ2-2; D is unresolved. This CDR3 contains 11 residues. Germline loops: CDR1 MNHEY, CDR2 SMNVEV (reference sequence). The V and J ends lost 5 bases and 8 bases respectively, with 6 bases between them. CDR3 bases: TGTGCCAGCAGTCAGTTAGGGGAGCTGTTTTTT. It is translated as CASSQLGELFF.

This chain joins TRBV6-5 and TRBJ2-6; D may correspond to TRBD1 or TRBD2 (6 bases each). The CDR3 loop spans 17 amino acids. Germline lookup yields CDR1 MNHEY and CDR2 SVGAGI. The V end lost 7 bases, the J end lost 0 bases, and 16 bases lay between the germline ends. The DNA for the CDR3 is TGTGCCAGCACCCTGACAGGAGGGAACTCTGGGGCCAACGTCCTGACTTTC. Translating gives CASTLTGGNSGANVLTF.

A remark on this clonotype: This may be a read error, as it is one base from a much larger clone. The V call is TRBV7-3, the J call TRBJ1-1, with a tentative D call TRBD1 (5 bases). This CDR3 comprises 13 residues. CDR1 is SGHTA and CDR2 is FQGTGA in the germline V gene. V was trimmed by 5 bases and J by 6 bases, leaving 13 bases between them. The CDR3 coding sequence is TGTGCCAGCAGCATGACAGTGATTGCTGAAGCTTTCTTT. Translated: CASSMTVIAEAFF.

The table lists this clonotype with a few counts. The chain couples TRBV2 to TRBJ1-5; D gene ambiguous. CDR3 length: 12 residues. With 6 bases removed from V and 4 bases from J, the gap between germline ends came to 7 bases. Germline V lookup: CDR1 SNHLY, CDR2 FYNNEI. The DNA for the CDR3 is TGTGCCAGCAGGGGCCCTAATCAGCCCCAGCATTTT. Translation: CASRGPNQPQHF.

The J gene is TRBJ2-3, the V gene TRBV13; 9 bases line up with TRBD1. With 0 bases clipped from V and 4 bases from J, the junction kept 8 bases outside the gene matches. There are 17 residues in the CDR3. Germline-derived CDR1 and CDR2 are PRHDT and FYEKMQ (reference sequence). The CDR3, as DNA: TGTGCCAGCAGCTTAGGGGTTTGGGGACAGGGAGCAGATACGCAGTATTTT. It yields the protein CASSLGVWGQGADTQYF.

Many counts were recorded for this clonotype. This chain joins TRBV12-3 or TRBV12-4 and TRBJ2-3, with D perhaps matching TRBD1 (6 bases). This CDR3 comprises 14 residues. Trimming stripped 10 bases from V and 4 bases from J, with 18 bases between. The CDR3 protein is CATSPGQMADTQYF. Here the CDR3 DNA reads TGTGCCACCTCCCCCGGACAGATGGCAGATACGCAGTATTTT.

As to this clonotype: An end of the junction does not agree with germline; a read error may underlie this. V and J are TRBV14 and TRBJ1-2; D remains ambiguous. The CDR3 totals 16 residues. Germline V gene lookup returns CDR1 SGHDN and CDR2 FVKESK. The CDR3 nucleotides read TGTGCCAGCAGCCAAGTTTTAGTCGGACCGCCCTATGGCGACACCTTC. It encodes CASSQVLVGPPYGDTF.

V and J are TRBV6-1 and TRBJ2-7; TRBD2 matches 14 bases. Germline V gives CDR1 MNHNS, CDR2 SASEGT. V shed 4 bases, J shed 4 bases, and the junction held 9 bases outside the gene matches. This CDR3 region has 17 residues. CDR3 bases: TGTGCCAGCAGTGGTGCCCCGGGACTAGCGGGGGTATACGAGCAGTACTTC. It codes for CASSGAPGLAGVYEQYF.

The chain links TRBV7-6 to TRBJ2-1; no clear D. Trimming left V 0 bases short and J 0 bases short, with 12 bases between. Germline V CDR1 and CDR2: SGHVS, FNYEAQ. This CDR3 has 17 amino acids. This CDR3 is CASSLAHGYYSYNEQFF. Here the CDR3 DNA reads TGTGCCAGCAGCTTAGCACATGGCTACTACTCCTACAATGAGCAGTTCTTC.

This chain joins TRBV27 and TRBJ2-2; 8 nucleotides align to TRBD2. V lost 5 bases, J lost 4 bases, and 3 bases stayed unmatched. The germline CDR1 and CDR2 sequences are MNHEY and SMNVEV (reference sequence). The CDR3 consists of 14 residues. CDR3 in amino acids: CASSRGLATGELFF. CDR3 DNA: TGTGCCAGCAGTAGAGGACTAGCCACCGGGGAGCTGTTTTTT.

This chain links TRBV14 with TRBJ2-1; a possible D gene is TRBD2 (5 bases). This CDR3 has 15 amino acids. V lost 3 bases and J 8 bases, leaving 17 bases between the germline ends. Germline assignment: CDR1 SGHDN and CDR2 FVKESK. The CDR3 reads CASSQNELEFYEQFF. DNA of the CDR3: TGTGCCAGCAGCCAGAACGAACTAGAATTCTATGAGCAGTTCTTC.

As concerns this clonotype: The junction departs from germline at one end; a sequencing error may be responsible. CDR3 in amino acids: CASSLDQRTGGYEQNF. The CDR3 DNA sequence: TGTGCCAGCAGCTTAGATCAGCGGACAGGGGGCTACGAGCAGAACTTC. This chain connects TRBV11-2 to TRBJ2-7, with 11 positions matching TRBD1. CDR1 SGHAT and CDR2 FQNNGV come from the germline V gene. The CDR3 extends over 16 amino acids.

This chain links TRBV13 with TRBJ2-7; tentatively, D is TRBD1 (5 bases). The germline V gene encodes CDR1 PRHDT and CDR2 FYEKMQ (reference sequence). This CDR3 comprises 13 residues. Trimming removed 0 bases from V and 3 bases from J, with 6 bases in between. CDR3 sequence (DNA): TGTGCCAGCAGCTTAGGGGGGCGCTACGAGCAGTACTTC. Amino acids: CASSLGGRYEQYF.

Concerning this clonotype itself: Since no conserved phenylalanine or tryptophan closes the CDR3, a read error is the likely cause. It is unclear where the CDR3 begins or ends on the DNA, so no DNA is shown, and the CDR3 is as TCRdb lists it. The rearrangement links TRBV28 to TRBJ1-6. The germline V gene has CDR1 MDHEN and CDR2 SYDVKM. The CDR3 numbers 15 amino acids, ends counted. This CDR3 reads CASTPSGSWNSPLYS.